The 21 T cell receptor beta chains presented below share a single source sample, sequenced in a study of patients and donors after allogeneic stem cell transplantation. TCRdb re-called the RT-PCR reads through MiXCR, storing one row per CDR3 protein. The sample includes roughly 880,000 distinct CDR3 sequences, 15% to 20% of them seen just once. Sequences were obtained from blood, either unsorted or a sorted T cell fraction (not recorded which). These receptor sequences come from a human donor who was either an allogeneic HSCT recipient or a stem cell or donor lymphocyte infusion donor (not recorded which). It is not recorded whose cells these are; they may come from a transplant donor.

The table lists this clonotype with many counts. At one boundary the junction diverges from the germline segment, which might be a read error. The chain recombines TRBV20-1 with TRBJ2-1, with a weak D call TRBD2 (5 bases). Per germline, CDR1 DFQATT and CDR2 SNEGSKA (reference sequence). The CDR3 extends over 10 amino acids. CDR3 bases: TGCAGTGCACGGAGCGAGGGTTTGTTTTTC. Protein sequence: CSARSEGLFF.

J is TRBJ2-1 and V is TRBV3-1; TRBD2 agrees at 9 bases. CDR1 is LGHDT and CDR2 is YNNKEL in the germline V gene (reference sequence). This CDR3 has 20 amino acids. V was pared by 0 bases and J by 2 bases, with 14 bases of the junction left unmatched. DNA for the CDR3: TGTGCCAGCAGCCAAGAGAGGACTAGCGAAGTTAGGGGACCCTACAATGAGCAGTTCTTC. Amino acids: CASSQERTSEVRGPYNEQFF.

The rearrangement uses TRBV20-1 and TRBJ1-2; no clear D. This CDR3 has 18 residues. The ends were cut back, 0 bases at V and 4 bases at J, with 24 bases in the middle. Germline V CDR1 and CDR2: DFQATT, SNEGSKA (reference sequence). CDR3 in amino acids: CSARDSSGGSSRPYGYTF. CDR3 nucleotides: TGCAGTGCTAGAGATTCTAGTGGCGGCAGCTCACGCCCCTATGGCTACACCTTC.

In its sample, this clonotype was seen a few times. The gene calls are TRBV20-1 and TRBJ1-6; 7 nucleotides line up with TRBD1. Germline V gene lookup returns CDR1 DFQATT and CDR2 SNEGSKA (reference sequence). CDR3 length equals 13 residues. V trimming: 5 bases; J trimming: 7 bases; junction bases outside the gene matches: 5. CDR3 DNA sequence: TGCAGTGCTTCGGACAGGCTAAATTCACCCCTCCACTTT. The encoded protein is CSASDRLNSPLHF.

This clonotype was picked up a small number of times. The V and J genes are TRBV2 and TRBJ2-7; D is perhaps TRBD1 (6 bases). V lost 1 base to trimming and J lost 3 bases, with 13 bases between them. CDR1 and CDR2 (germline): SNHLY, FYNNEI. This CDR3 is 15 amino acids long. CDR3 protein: CASSEGSDSHYEQYF. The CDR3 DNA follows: TGTGCCAGCAGTGAAGGTTCGGACAGTCACTACGAGCAGTACTTC.

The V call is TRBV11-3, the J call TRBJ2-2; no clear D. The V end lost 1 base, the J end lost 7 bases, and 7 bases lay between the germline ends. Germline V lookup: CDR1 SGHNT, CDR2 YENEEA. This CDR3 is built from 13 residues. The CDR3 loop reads CASSLGLHGELFF. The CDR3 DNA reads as TGTGCCAGCAGCTTAGGCTTACACGGGGAGCTGTTTTTT.

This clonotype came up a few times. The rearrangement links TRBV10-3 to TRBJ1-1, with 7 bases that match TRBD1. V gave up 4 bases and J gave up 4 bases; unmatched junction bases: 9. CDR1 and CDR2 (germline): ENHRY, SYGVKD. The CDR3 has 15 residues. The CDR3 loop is CAISASQGIGTEAFF. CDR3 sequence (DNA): TGTGCCATCAGTGCTTCACAGGGGATCGGCACTGAAGCTTTCTTT.

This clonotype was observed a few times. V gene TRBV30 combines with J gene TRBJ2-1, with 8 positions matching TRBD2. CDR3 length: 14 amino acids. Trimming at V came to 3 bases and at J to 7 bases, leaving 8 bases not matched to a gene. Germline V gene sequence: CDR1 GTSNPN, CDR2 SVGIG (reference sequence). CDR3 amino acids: CAWSGLAGGNEQFF. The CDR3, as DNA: TGTGCCTGGAGCGGACTAGCAGGAGGGAATGAGCAGTTCTTC. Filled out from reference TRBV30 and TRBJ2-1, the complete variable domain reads SQTIHQWPATLVQPVGSPLSLECTVEGTSNPNLYWYRQAAGRGLQLLFYSVGIGQISSEVPQNLSASRPQDRQFILSSKKLLLSDSGFYLCAWSGLAGGNEQFFGPGTRLTVL.

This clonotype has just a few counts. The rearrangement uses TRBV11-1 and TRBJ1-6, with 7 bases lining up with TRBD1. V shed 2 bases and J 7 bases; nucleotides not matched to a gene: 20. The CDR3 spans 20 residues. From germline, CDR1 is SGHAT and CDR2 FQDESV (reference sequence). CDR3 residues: CASSLFFLKGARIRNSPLHF. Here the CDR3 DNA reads TGTGCCAGCAGCTTATTTTTTCTAAAGGGGGCCAGAATAAGAAATTCACCCCTCCACTTT. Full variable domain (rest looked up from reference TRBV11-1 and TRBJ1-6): EAEVAQSPRYKITEKSQAVAFWCDPISGHATLYWYRQILGQGPELLVQFQDESVVDDSQLPKDRFSAERLKGVDSTLKIQPAELGDSAMYLCASSLFFLKGARIRNSPLHFGNGTRLTVT.

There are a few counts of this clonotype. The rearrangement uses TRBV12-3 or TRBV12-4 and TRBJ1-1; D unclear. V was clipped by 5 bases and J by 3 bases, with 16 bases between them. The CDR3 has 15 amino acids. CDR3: CASSLQRTRDTEAFF. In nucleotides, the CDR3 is TGTGCCAGCAGTCTACAGAGAACTAGGGACACTGAAGCTTTCTTT.

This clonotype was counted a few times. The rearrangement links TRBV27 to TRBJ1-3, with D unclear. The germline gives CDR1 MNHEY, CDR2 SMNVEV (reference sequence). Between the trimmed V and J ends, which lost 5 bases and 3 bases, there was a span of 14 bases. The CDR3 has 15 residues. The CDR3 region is CASSPESGGGNTIYF. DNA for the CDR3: TGTGCCAGCAGTCCCGAATCGGGAGGTGGAAACACCATATATTTT.

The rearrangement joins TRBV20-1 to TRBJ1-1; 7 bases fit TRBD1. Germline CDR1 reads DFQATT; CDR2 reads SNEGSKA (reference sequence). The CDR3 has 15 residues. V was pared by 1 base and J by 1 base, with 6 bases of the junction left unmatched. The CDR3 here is CSARGQGGKNTEAFF. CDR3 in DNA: TGCAGTGCTAGAGGCCAGGGGGGAAAGAACACTGAAGCTTTCTTT.

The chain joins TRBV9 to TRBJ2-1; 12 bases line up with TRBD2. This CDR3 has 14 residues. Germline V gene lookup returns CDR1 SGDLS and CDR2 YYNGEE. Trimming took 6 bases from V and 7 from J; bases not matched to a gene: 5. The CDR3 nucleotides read TGTGCCAGCAAGTACGGACTAGCGGGAAATGAGCAGTTCTTC. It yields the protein CASKYGLAGNEQFF.

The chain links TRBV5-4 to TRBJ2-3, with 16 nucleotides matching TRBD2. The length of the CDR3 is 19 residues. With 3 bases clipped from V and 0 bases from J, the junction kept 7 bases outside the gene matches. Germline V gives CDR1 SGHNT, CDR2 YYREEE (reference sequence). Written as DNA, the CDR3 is TGTGCCAGCAGCTGGCCGGGACTAGCGGGGGGGCCTAGCACAGATACGCAGTATTTT. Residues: CASSWPGLAGGPSTDTQYF.

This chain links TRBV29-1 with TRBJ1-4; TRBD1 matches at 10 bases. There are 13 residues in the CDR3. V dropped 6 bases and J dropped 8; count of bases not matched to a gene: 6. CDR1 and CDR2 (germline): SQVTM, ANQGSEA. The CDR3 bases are TGCAGCGTGACGGGACAGGGGCAAGAAAAACTGTTTTTT. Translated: CSVTGQGQEKLFF.

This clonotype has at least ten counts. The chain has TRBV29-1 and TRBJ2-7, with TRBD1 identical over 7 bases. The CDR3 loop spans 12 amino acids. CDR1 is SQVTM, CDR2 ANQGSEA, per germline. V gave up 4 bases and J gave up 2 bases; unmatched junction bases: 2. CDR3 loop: CSVVTGPYEQYF. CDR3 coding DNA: TGCAGCGTTGTGACAGGGCCCTACGAGCAGTACTTC.

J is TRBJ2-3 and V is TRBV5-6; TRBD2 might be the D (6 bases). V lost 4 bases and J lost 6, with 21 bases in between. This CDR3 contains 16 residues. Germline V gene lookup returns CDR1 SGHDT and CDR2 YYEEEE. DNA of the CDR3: TGTGCCAGCAGCCCCGTCGGGAGACGTGTCGCCGATACGCAGTATTTT. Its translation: CASSPVGRRVADTQYF. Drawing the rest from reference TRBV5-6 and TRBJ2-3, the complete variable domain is DAGVTQSPTHLIKTRGQQVTLRCSPKSGHDTVSWYQQALGQGPQFIFQYYEEEERQRGNFPDRFSGHQFPNYSSELNVNALLLGDSALYLCASSPVGRRVADTQYFGPGTRLTVL.

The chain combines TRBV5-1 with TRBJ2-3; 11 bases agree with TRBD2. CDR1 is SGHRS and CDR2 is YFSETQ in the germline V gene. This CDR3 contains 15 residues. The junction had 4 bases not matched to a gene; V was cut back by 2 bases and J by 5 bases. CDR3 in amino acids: CASSLSSGGRDTQYF. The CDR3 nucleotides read TGCGCCAGCAGCTTATCTAGCGGGGGGAGAGATACGCAGTATTTT.

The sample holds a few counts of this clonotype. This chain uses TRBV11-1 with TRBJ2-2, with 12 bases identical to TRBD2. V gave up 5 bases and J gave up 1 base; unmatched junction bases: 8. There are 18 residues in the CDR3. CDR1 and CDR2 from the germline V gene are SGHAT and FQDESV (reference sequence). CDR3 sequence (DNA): TGTGCCAGCAGCACGACTAGCGGGAGAAAGTTGAACACCGGGGAGCTGTTTTTT. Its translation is CASSTTSGRKLNTGELFF.

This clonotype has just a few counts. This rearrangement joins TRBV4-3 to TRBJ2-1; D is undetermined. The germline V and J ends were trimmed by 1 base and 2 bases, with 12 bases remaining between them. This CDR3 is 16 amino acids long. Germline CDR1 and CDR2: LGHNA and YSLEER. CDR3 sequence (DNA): TGCGCCAGCAGCCAAGGGCACCAAAGCACCTACAATGAGCAGTTCTTC. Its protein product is CASSQGHQSTYNEQFF.

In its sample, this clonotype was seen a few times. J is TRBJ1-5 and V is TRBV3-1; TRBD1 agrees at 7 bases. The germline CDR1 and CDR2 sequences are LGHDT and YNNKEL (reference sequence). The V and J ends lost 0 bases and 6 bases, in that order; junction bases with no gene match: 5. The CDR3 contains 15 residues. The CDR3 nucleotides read TGTGCCAGCAGCCAAGAGAAGGGGGCGGGTCAGCCCCAGCATTTT. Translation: CASSQEKGAGQPQHF. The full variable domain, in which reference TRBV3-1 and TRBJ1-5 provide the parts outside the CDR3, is DTAVSQTPKYLVTQMGNDKSIKCEQNLGHDTMYWYKQDSKKFLKIMFSYNNKELIINETVPNRFSPKSPDKAHLNLHINSLELGDSAVYFCASSQEKGAGQPQHFGDGTRLSIL.